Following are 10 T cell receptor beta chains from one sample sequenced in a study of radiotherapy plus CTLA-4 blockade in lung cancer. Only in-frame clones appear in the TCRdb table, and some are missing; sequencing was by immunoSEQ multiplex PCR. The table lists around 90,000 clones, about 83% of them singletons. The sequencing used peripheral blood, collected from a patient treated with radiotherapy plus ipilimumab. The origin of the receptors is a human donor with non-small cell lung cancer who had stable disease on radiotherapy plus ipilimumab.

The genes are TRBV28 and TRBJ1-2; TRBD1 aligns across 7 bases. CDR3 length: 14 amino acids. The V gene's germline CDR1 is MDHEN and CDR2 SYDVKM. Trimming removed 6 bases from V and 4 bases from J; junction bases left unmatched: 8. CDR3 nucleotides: TGTGCCAGCAGATCCGGGACAGAGGTCTATGGCTACACCTTC. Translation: CASRSGTEVYGYTF.

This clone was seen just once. Here the CDR3 DNA reads TGTGCCAGCAGCGACGGGACAGCTAGAAATGAAAAACTGTTTTTT. As protein: CASSDGTARNEKLFF. This chain connects TRBV2 to TRBJ1-4, with TRBD1 matching over 7 bases. Germline CDR1 and CDR2: SNHLY and FYNNEI. This CDR3 is 15 amino acids long. Trimming cost V 6 bases and J 5 bases; bases outside gene matches: 9.

The CDR3 here is CASRHPMIGNTIYF. Here the CDR3 DNA reads TGTGCCAGCAGACATCCTATGATCGGAAACACCATATATTTT. The rearrangement links TRBV28 to TRBJ1-3; D remains ambiguous. The CDR3 extends over 14 amino acids. Germline CDR1 is MDHEN and CDR2 is SYDVKM. V was pared by 6 bases and J by 4 bases, with 13 bases between.

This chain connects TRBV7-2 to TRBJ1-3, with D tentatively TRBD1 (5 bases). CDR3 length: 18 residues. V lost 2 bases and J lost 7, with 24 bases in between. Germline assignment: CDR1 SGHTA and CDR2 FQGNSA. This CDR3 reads CASSLTPQSWRKGNTIYF. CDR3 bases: TGTGCCAGCAGCTTAACCCCTCAAAGCTGGCGGAAGGGGAACACCATATATTTT.

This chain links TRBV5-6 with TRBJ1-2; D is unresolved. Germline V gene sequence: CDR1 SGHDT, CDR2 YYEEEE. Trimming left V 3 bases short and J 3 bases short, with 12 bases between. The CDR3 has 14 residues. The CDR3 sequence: CASSSEGRHYGYTF. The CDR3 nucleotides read TGTGCCAGCAGCTCCGAGGGCAGACACTATGGCTACACCTTC.

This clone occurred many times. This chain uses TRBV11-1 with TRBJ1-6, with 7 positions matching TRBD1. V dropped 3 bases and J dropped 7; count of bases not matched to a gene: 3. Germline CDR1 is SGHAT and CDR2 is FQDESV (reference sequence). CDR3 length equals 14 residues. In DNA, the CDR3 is TGTGCCAGCAGCTTCCGGGACAGCAATTCACCCCTCCACTTT. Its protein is CASSFRDSNSPLHF.

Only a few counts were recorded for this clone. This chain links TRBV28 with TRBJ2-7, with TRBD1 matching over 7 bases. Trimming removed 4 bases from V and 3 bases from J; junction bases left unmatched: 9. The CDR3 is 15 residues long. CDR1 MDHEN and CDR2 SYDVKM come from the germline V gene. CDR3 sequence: CASSSLDRQHYEQYF. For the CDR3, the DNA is TGTGCCAGCAGTTCTTTGGACAGGCAACACTACGAGCAGTACTTC.

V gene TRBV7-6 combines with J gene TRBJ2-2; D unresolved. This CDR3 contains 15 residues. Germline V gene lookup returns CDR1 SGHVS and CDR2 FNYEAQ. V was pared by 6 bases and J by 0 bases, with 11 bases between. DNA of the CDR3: TGTGCCAGCAGACGAGAGATGGCGAACACCGGGGAGCTGTTTTTT. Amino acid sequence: CASRREMANTGELFF.

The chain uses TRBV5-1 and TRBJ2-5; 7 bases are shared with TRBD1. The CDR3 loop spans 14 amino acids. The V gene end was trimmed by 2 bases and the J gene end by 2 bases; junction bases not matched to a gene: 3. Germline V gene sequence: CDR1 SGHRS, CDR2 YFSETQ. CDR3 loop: CASSFARGQETQYF. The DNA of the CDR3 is TGCGCCAGCAGCTTCGCCAGGGGGCAAGAGACCCAGTACTTC.

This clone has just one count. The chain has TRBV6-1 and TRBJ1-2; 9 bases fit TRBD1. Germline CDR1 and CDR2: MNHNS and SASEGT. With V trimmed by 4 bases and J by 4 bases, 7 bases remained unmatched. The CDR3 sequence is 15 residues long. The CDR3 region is CASSGRDRVGYGYTF. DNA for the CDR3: TGTGCCAGCAGTGGCCGGGACAGGGTAGGCTATGGCTACACCTTC.